Shown below are 31 T cell receptor beta chains from a single sample sequenced in a study of blood T cell repertoires in COVID-19. Sequencing was performed with immunoSEQ multiplex PCR; in TCRdb, only in-frame clones are kept and a portion is missing. Among about 120,000 clones listed, 82% were seen once. Sequences were obtained from peripheral blood. These TCRs come from a woman aged 70-85 years with acute or convalescent COVID-19.

This clone showed up just a few times. The V gene is TRBV2, the J gene TRBJ1-6; 7 bases match TRBD1. Germline V CDR1 and CDR2: SNHLY, FYNNEI. The ends lost 6 bases at V and 9 bases at J; junction bases unmatched: 8. The CDR3 is 14 residues long. The CDR3 spells CASRAQGVRSPLHF. CDR3 coding DNA: TGTGCCAGCAGGGCCCAGGGGGTGCGTTCACCCCTCCACTTT.

This sequence joins TRBV29-1 and TRBJ2-7, with D perhaps TRBD1 (5 bases). V was clipped by 5 bases and J by 0 bases, with 14 bases between them. The CDR3 runs 14 residues. Germline assignment: CDR1 SQVTM and CDR2 ANQGSEA. The CDR3 coding sequence is TGCAGCGTTATGACAGAAATTTACTCCTACGAGCAGTACTTC. It translates to CSVMTEIYSYEQYF.

This CDR3 reads CASSVGSTGGTEAFF. The CDR3 nucleotides read TGTGCCAGCAGCGTAGGATCAACGGGGGGCACTGAAGCTTTCTTT. The chain links TRBV9 to TRBJ1-1, with D possibly matching TRBD1 (5 bases). Germline V gives CDR1 SGDLS, CDR2 YYNGEE. This CDR3 spans 15 amino acids. V gave up 0 bases and J gave up 4 bases, with 13 bases separating them.

The chain uses TRBV10-3 and TRBJ1-1, with 8 bases aligning to TRBD1. Germline trimming cut 5 bases from V and 0 bases from J; bases unmatched to any gene: 8. Germline values: CDR1 ENHRY, CDR2 SYGVKD. The CDR3 is 16 amino acids. The CDR3 loop reads CAISWGQEILNTEAFF. The CDR3 coding sequence is TGTGCCATCAGTTGGGGACAGGAGATTTTGAACACTGAAGCTTTCTTT.

The chain joins TRBV7-9 to TRBJ1-3; D is uncertain. The CDR3 sequence is 16 residues long. The V gene lost 2 bases and the J gene lost 0 bases, with 11 bases spanning the gap. Germline V gene data show CDR1 as SEHNR and CDR2 as FQNEAQ (reference sequence). CDR3 in amino acids: CASSLYGLDSGNTIYF. As DNA, the CDR3 is TGTGCCAGCAGCTTATACGGCCTAGACTCTGGAAACACCATATATTTT.

The chain joins TRBV5-6 to TRBJ1-4; D gene ambiguous. The CDR3 spans 18 residues. CDR1 and CDR2 from the germline V gene are SGHDT and YYEEEE. V lost 1 base to trimming and J lost 8 bases, with 24 bases between them. CDR3 DNA: TGTGCCAGCAGCTTGAGAATGGGCCTGTCAATCGATAGGGAAAAACTGTTTTTT. Its protein product is CASSLRMGLSIDREKLFF.

The chain combines TRBV11-3 with TRBJ1-1; possibly TRBD1 for D (5 bases). Between the trimmed V and J ends, which lost 5 bases and 2 bases, there was a span of 15 bases. Per germline, CDR1 SGHNT and CDR2 YENEEA. This CDR3 is built from 15 residues. The CDR3 nucleotides are TGTGCCAGCAGCAAGCCTAGGGGTACAAACACTGAAGCTTTCTTT. Its protein product is CASSKPRGTNTEAFF.

This rearrangement joins TRBV29-1 to TRBJ1-1; D call uncertain. Germline V gene data show CDR1 as SQVTM and CDR2 as ANQGSEA. V was pared by 8 bases and J by 1 base, with 11 bases between. The CDR3 covers 12 residues. The CDR3 DNA is TGCAGCCCCGCCGGCGGGAACACTGAAGCTTTCTTT. It translates to CSPAGGNTEAFF.

V gene TRBV4-1 combines with J gene TRBJ1-2, with 7 bases fitting TRBD1. The CDR3 covers 16 residues. J lost 4 bases, V lost 0 bases, and 8 bases had no gene match. Germline V lookup: CDR1 MGHRA, CDR2 YSYEKL. The chain's CDR3 is CASSQDLRGGTYGYTF. CDR3 sequence (DNA): TGCGCCAGCAGCCAAGATCTGAGAGGGGGCACCTATGGCTACACCTTC.

The V call is TRBV3-1 (or the pseudogene TRBV3-2), the J call TRBJ1-5, with 7 bases lining up with TRBD1. V trimming: 3 bases; J trimming: 9 bases; junction bases outside the gene matches: 8. This CDR3 is 14 amino acids long. Germline CDR1 LGHDT, CDR2 YNNKEL (reference sequence). This CDR3 reads CASSHGRGDRPQHF. The CDR3 DNA reads as TGTGCCAGCAGCCACGGCAGGGGGGACCGGCCCCAGCATTTT.

The sample holds one count of this clone. This chain connects TRBV6-2 or TRBV6-3 to TRBJ1-5; D is unclear. From germline, CDR1 is MNHEY and CDR2 SVGEGT. Trimming pared 5 bases from V and 6 bases from J, leaving 8 bases between. The CDR3 runs to 12 residues. This CDR3 reads CASSTGSQPQHF. The CDR3 nucleotides are TGTGCCAGCAGTACGGGGAGTCAGCCCCAGCATTTT.

This chain joins TRBV6-2 or TRBV6-3 and TRBJ1-1; 9 bases align to TRBD1. The length of the CDR3 is 16 residues. Germline V gene lookup returns CDR1 MNHEY and CDR2 SVGEGT. V was pared by 0 bases and J by 3 bases, with 5 bases of the junction left unmatched. CDR3 coding DNA: TGTGCCAGCAGTTACTCGGTCCGACAGGGGGACACTGAAGCTTTCTTT. This codes for CASSYSVRQGDTEAFF.

Regarding this clone: This sample includes further DNA sequences coding for the same CDR3. The chain links TRBV30 to TRBJ2-2; tentatively, D is TRBD1 (6 bases). The germline V and J ends were trimmed by 5 bases and 4 bases, with 11 bases remaining between them. The CDR3 totals 13 residues. From germline, CDR1 is GTSNPN and CDR2 SVGIG (reference sequence). In nucleotides, the CDR3 is TGTGCCTGGCGTCAGGGGAGCACCGGGGAGCTGTTTTTT. Translating it yields CAWRQGSTGELFF.

This clone is a singleton in its sample. CDR3 nucleotide sequence: TGTGCCAGCAGCGAGAAGCGGGGGGGCCTCGCAGATACGCAGTATTTT. This encodes CASSEKRGGLADTQYF. The chain couples TRBV7-2 to TRBJ2-3; 10 bases agree with TRBD2. Germline values: CDR1 SGHTA, CDR2 FQGNSA. With 5 bases clipped from V and 4 bases from J, the junction kept 9 bases outside the gene matches. The CDR3 has 16 residues.

This chain uses TRBV25-1 with TRBJ2-7; D uncertain. The V gene lost 3 bases and the J gene lost 3 bases, with 12 bases spanning the gap. The germline CDR1 and CDR2 sequences are MGHDK and SYGVNS. The CDR3 covers 14 residues. CDR3 loop: CASSEHGFGYEQYF. CDR3 coding DNA: TGTGCCAGCAGTGAGCACGGGTTCGGCTACGAGCAGTACTTC.

The chain couples TRBV9 to TRBJ1-1; TRBD1 aligns across 8 bases. CDR1 is SGDLS and CDR2 is YYNGEE in the germline V gene. The V segment lost 2 bases and the J segment 1 base; nucleotides outside the gene matches: 1. The CDR3 covers 14 residues. The CDR3 sequence is CASSVGQGNTEAFF. The CDR3 DNA reads as TGTGCCAGCAGCGTCGGACAGGGGAACACTGAAGCTTTCTTT.

The rearrangement joins TRBV4-1 to TRBJ1-1, with a tentative D call TRBD1 (5 bases). The germline V gene encodes CDR1 MGHRA and CDR2 YSYEKL. CDR3 size: 15 residues. Deletions cut 0 bases from V and 2 bases from J, with 10 bases between. The CDR3 reads CASSQDRGGNTEAFF. The DNA of the CDR3 is TGCGCCAGCAGCCAAGATCGGGGGGGTAACACTGAAGCTTTCTTT.

The chain links TRBV7-9 to TRBJ1-6; weak D call: TRBD1 (5 bases). Trimming took 3 bases from V and 6 from J, leaving 9 bases between them. The CDR3 totals 14 residues. The germline CDR1 and CDR2 sequences are SEHNR and FQNEAQ (reference sequence). The CDR3 protein is CASSFQGSNSPLHF. In DNA, the CDR3 is TGTGCCAGCAGCTTCCAGGGTAGTAATTCACCCCTCCACTTT.

The chain uses TRBV19 and TRBJ1-2; the D is unclear. CDR3 length equals 13 residues. CDR1 and CDR2 from the germline V gene are LNHDA and SQIVND (reference sequence). V shed 0 bases and J shed 5 bases, with 7 bases lying between them. The CDR3 DNA sequence: TGTGCCAGTAGTATAGATGGGAGTTATGGCTACACCTTC. This translates into CASSIDGSYGYTF.

J is TRBJ1-5 and V is TRBV30; 10 bases line up with TRBD1. With V trimmed by 0 bases and J by 4 bases, 6 bases remained unmatched. This CDR3 has 16 amino acids. Germline lookup yields CDR1 GTSNPN and CDR2 SVGIG (reference sequence). The CDR3 DNA follows: TGTGCCTGGAGTGTACCCGGGACAGGGGCGAATCAGCCCCAGCATTTT. It encodes CAWSVPGTGANQPQHF.

This clone was found a few times. The gene calls are TRBV27 and TRBJ1-1; maybe TRBD1 (5 bases). Germline CDR1 is MNHEY and CDR2 is SMNVEV (reference sequence). Between the trimmed V and J ends, which lost 2 bases and 1 base, there was a span of 11 bases. This CDR3 is built from 15 residues. CDR3 DNA sequence: TGTGCCAGCAGTTTACTCGGGGGAGGGAACACTGAAGCTTTCTTT. It translates to CASSLLGGGNTEAFF.

This clone was observed a handful of times. The chain employs TRBV30 and TRBJ1-1, with no clear D. The CDR3 contains 14 residues. The germline V gene has CDR1 GTSNPN and CDR2 SVGIG (reference sequence). Trimming took 4 bases from V and 2 from J, leaving 14 bases between them. The CDR3 protein is CAWTGNVGNTEAFF. DNA for the CDR3: TGTGCCTGGACCGGGAACGTAGGAAACACTGAAGCTTTCTTT.

The chain joins TRBV6-6 to TRBJ2-2; D is perhaps TRBD2 (6 bases). The CDR3 sequence is 16 residues long. V was clipped by 6 bases and J by 3 bases, with 17 bases between them. The germline gives CDR1 MNHNY, CDR2 SVGAGI (reference sequence). The CDR3 sequence: CASSRMRAGYTGELFF. The CDR3 DNA reads as TGTGCCAGCAGCCGCATGAGGGCGGGGTACACCGGGGAGCTGTTTTTT.

The V and J genes are TRBV29-1 and TRBJ1-4; TRBD1 might be the D (5 bases). Germline V CDR1 and CDR2: SQVTM, ANQGSEA. The CDR3 covers 18 residues. The V gene lost 3 bases and the J gene lost 0 bases, with 20 bases spanning the gap. CDR3 in DNA: TGCAGCGTTGAGGGCGACAGCGCCCTAGGGTCAACTAATGAAAAACTGTTTTTT. Residues: CSVEGDSALGSTNEKLFF.

This clone was counted a few times. The CDR3 spells CASSPAPGQTGNTIYF. The CDR3 DNA sequence: TGTGCCAGCAGCCCCGCTCCCGGACAGACTGGAAACACCATATATTTT. The gene calls are TRBV7-2 and TRBJ1-3, with D maybe TRBD1 (6 bases). This CDR3 is built from 16 residues. Looked up from germline, CDR1 is SGHTA and CDR2 is FQGNSA. Trimming took off 5 bases at V and 2 bases at J, with 16 bases between the two ends. The full variable domain, its missing parts supplied by reference TRBV7-2 and TRBJ1-3, is GAGVSQSPSNKVTEKGKDVELRCDPISGHTALYWYRQSLGQGLEFLIYFQGNSAPDKSGLPSDRFSAERTGGSVSTLTIQRTQQEDSAVYLCASSPAPGQTGNTIYFGEGSWLTVV.

The chain joins TRBV11-3 to TRBJ2-4, with D perhaps TRBD2 (5 bases). The CDR3 consists of 15 residues. The V gene's germline CDR1 is SGHNT and CDR2 YENEEA. Between the trimmed V and J ends, which lost 3 bases and 0 bases, there was a span of 9 bases. Here the CDR3 reads CASSLSGLAKNIQYF. The CDR3 coding sequence is TGTGCCAGCAGCTTGTCCGGACTAGCCAAAAACATTCAGTACTTC. The variable domain in full, with the rest retrieved from reference TRBV11-3 and TRBJ2-4, is EAGVVQSPRYKIIEKKQPVAFWCNPISGHNTLYWYLQNLGQGPELLIRYENEEAVDDSQLPKDRFSAERLKGVDSTLKIQPAELGDSAVYLCASSLSGLAKNIQYFGAGTRLSVL.

V usage is TRBV7-3 and J usage is TRBJ2-5; D is unresolved. The germline V and J ends were trimmed by 6 bases and 5 bases, with 13 bases remaining between them. CDR1 and CDR2 from the germline V gene are SGHTA and FQGTGA. The CDR3 sequence is 13 residues long. CDR3 residues: CASSLTPVETQYF. The CDR3 DNA reads TGTGCCAGCAGTCTTACTCCCGTTGAGACCCAGTACTTC.

The V call is TRBV11-3, the J call TRBJ2-3; 13 bases line up with TRBD2. This CDR3 contains 17 residues. Losses at the gene ends were 6 bases for V and 2 bases for J; bases not matched to a gene: 8. The V gene's germline CDR1 is SGHNT and CDR2 YENEEA. The CDR3 DNA follows: TGTGCCAGCAGTCCCGGGACTAGCGGGGCCACCACAGATACGCAGTATTTT. Residues: CASSPGTSGATTDTQYF.

This chain links TRBV24-1 with TRBJ1-2; the match to TRBD1 covers 7 bases. The length of the CDR3 is 19 residues. Germline V lookup: CDR1 KGHDR, CDR2 SFDVKD. The J segment lost 0 bases and the V segment lost 4 bases, leaving 16 bases of the junction unmatched. The CDR3 DNA follows: TGTGCCACCAGTGACACTCGACAGGGCCTAGTTTCTACTAACTATGGCTACACCTTC. Its protein product is CATSDTRQGLVSTNYGYTF.

The chain combines TRBV3-1 (or the pseudogene TRBV3-2) with TRBJ1-2; tentatively, D is TRBD1 (5 bases). The CDR3 contains 15 residues. The V gene lost 2 bases and the J gene lost 3 bases, with 13 bases spanning the gap. From germline, CDR1 is LGHDT and CDR2 YNNKEL (reference sequence). The CDR3: CASSQSLGGYYGYTF. DNA for the CDR3: TGTGCCAGCAGCCAAAGTTTGGGGGGTTACTATGGCTACACCTTC.

This clone was detected a few times. V is TRBV10-3 and J is TRBJ1-5, with 7 bases that match TRBD1. The CDR3 loop spans 15 amino acids. J lost 7 bases, V lost 3 bases, and 9 bases had no gene match. The germline V gene encodes CDR1 ENHRY and CDR2 SYGVKD. CDR3 nucleotides: TGTGCCATCAGTGAAAATGACAGGGCTGGCCAGCCCCAGCATTTT. It encodes CAISENDRAGQPQHF.